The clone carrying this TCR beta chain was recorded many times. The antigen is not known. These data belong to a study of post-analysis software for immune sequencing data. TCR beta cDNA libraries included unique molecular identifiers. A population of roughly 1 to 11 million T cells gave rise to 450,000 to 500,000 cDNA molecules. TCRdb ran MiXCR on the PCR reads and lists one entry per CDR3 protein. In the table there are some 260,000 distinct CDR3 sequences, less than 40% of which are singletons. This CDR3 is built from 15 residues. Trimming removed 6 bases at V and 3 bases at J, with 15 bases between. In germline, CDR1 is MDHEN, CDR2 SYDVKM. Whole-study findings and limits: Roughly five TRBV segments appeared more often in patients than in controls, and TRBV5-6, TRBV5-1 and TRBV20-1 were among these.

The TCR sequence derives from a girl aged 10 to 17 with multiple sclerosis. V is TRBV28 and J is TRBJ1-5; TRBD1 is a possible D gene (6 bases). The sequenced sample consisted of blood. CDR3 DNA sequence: TGTGCCAGCAGCCAAGGGGGGCAGTTCAATCAGCCCCAGCATTTT. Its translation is CASSQGGQFNQPQHF.